This TCR beta chain was sequenced in a study of control samples from healthy donors and cancer patients. Sequencing was performed with immunoSEQ multiplex PCR; in TCRdb, only in-frame clones are kept and a portion is missing. This repertoire shows about 160,000 clones, roughly 95% found once; its top ten account for 1%. V shed 3 bases and J 10 bases; nucleotides not matched to a gene: 4. CDR3 size: 15 residues. Germline values: CDR1 MNHNS, CDR2 SASEGT. This TCR was recovered from a woman between 25 and 40 years old in good health. The V and J genes are TRBV6-1 and TRBJ1-6; 12 positions agree with TRBD1. The sequenced material came from blood. CDR3 residues: CASSDQGTGGSPLHF. In DNA, the CDR3 is TGTGCCAGCAGTGATCAAGGGACAGGGGGCTCACCCCTCCACTTT.